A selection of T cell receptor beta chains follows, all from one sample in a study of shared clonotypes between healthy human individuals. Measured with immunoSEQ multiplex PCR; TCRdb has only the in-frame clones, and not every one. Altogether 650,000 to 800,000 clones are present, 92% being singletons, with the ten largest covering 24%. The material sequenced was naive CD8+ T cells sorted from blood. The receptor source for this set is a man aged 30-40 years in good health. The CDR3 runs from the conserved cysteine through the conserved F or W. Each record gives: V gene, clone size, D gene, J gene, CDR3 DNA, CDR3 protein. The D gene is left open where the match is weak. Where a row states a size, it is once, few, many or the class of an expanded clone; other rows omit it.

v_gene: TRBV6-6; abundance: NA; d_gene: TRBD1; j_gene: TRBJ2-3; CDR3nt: TGTGCCAGCAGTTCCGCGACAGGGAACACAGATACGCAGTATTTT; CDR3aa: CASSSATGNTDTQYF
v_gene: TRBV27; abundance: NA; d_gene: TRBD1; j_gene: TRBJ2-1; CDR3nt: TGTGCCAGCAGTCGAGGGGGCGAGCAGTTCTTC; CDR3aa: CASSRGGEQFF
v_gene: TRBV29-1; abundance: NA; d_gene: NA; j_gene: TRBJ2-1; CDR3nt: TGCAGCGTTGAACACAAAAAATACAATGAGCAGTTCTTC; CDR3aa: CSVEHKKYNEQFF
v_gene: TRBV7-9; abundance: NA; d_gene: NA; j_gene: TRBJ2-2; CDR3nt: TGTGCCAGCAGCATCTCCGACACCGGGGAGCTGTTTTTT; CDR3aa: CASSISDTGELFF
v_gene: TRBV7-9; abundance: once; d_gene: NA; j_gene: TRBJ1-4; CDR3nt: TGTGCCAGCAGCTTAGGACAGGCAACCGGGGCAACTAATGAAAAACTGTTTTTT; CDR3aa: CASSLGQATGATNEKLFF
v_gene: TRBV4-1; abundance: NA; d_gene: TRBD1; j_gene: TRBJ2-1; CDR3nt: TGCGCCAGCAGCCAAGCCGGGACAGGGGTGTTCAATGAGCAGTTCTTC; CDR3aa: CASSQAGTGVFNEQFF
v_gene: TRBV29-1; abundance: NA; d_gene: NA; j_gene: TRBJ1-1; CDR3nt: TGCAGCGTTGAAACCGGCAGGGTTTTCACTGAAGCTTTCTTT; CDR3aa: CSVETGRVFTEAFF
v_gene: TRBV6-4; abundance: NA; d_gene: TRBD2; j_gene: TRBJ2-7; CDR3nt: TGTGCCAGCAGTGCTAGCGGTGCTGGGGACGAGCAGTACTTC; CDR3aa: CASSASGAGDEQYF
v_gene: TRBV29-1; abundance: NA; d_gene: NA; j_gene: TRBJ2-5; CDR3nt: TGCAGCGTTGAAGATCTTGGGTGGGAGGAGGAGACCCAGTACTTC; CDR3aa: CSVEDLGWEEETQYF
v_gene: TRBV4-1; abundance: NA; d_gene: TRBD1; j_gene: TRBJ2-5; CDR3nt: TGCGCCAGCAGCCAAGAAGTCGGGACAGCCCAAGAGACCCAGTACTTC; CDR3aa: CASSQEVGTAQETQYF
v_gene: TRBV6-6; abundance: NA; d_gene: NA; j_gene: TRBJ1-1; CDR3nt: TGTGCCAGCAGTTACACAAAATCGAACACTGAAGCTTTCTTT; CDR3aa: CASSYTKSNTEAFF
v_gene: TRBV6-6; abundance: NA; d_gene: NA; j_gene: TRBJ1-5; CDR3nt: TGTGCCAGCAGTAGATGGTCTCAGCCCCAGCATTTT; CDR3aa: CASSRWSQPQHF
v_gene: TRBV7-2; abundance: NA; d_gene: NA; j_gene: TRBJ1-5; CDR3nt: TGTGCCAGCAGCCCCCTCGGGGTTACAGGAGCTTATCAGCCCCAGCATTTT; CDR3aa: CASSPLGVTGAYQPQHF
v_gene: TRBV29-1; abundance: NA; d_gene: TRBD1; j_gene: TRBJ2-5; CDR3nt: TGCAGCGTTGAAGGGGGCCAGACAGGGGAGGAGACCCAGTACTTC; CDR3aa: CSVEGGQTGEETQYF
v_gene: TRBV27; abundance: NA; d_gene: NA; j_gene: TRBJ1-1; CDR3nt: TGTGCCAGCAGTTCTCCGACACTGATGAACACTGAAGCTTTCTTT; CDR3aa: CASSSPTLMNTEAFF
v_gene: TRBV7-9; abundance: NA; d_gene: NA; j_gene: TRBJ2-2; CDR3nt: TGTGCCAGCAGCTTAAATTTTCCGGGGGCCGGGGAGCTGTTTTTT; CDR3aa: CASSLNFPGAGELFF
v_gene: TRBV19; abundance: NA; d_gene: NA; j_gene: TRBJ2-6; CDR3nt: TGTGCCAGTAGTAGCTCTGGGGCCAACGTCCTGACTTTC; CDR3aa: CASSSSGANVLTF
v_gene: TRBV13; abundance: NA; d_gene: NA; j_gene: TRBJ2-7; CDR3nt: TGTGCCAGCAGTGGCCGGGACACCTTCTACGAGCAGTACTTC; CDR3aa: CASSGRDTFYEQYF
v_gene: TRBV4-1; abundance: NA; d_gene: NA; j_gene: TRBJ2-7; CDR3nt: TGCGCCAGCAGCCAAGGGAACGAGCAGTACTTC; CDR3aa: CASSQGNEQYF
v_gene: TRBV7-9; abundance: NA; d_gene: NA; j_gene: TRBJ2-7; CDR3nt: TGTGCCAGCAGCCCCCTTAGGGGGGCGGGATACTTC; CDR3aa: CASSPLRGAGYF
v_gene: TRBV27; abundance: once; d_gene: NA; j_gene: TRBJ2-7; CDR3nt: TGTGCCAGCAGTTTAAGGTCGGGGTTACACGAGCAGTACTTC; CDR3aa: CASSLRSGLHEQYF
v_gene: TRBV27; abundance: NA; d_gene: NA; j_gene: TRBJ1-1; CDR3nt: TGTGCCAGCAGTTCTGGTGGGGGGGGCACTGAAGCTTTCTTT; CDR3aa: CASSSGGGGTEAFF
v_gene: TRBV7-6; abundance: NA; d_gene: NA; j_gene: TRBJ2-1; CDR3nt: TGTGCCAGCAGCTTAGTAGTAGGGCTCTACAATGAGCAGTTCTTC; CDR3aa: CASSLVVGLYNEQFF
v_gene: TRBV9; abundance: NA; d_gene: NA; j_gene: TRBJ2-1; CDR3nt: TGTGCCAGCAGCGTCCGAATCGAGGGGAACAATGAGCAGTTCTTC; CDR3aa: CASSVRIEGNNEQFF
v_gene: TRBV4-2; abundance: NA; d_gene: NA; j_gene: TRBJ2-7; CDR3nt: TGTGCCAGCAGGGGGTTTGTCTCAGGGGACGAGCAGTACTTC; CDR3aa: CASRGFVSGDEQYF
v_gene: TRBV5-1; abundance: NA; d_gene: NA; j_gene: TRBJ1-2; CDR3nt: TGCGCCAGCAGCTTGGAGCCCGCGGACTATGGCTACACCTTC; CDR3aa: CASSLEPADYGYTF
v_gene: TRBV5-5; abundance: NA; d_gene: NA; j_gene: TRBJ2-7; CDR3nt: TGTGCCAGCAGCTGGGTGCCGGGGGCATACGAGCAGTACTTC; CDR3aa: CASSWVPGAYEQYF
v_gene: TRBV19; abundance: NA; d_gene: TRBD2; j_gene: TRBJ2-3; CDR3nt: TGTGCCAGTAGTCCCAGACTAGCCCTTGATGATACGCAGTATTTT; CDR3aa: CASSPRLALDDTQYF
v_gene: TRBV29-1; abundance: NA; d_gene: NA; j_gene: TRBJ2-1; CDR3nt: TGCAGCGTTGAAGGCGGTTCCTACAATGAGCAGTTCTTC; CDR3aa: CSVEGGSYNEQFF
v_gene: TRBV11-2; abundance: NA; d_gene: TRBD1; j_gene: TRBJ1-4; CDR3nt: TGTGCCAGCAGCGCTAACAGGGGGCCACGCGAAAAACTGTTTTTT; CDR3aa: CASSANRGPREKLFF
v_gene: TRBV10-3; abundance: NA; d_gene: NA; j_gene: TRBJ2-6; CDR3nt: TGTGCCATCAGTGAGGGGAACTTTGGGGCCAACGTCCTGACTTTC; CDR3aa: CAISEGNFGANVLTF
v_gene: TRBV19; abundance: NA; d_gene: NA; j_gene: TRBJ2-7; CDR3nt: TGTGCCAGTAGTATCTGGGACGGATCCTACGAGCAGTACTTC; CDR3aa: CASSIWDGSYEQYF
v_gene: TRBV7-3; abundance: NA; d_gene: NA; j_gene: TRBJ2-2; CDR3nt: TGTGCCAGCAGCCTGAGGGGGGCGAACACCGGGGAGCTGTTTTTT; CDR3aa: CASSLRGANTGELFF
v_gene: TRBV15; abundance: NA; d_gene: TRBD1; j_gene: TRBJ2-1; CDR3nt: TGTGCCACCAGCAAGGACAGGGTGAACAATGAGCAGTTCTTC; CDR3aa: CATSKDRVNNEQFF
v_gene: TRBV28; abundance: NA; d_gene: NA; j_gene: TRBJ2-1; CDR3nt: TGTGCCAGCAGTTTAATCAGGGGCCAATTATACGATGAGCAGTTCTTC; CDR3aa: CASSLIRGQLYDEQFF